This T cell receptor (beta chain) appears in the sequencing data of a study of blood T cells in healthy people across ages. Total RNA extraction produced at least 5.5 micrograms (per sample) for the study. Germline V gene data show CDR1 as SGHRS and CDR2 as YFSETQ. CDR3 size: 14 residues. V lost 1 base and J 0 bases, leaving 6 bases between the germline ends. The authors ran a second PCR of about 6 to 11 cycles using a sample-barcoded 5' primer and a J-beta primer mix. TCRdb processed the 5' RACE reads anew with MiXCR; each CDR3 protein has one entry. The sample has 1,800,000 or so distinct CDR3 sequences; 39% are singletons. Study-wide points: There was no known CMV status for donors, so expanded clonotype changes were possibly confounded. Across the age range, TCR beta diversity per million T cells fell in a roughly linear way.

Worth noting for this clonotype: What it binds is unknown. It may be a read error: a sequence one base away is much more abundant. The conserved phenylalanine or tryptophan is not found at the CDR3 terminus, so this likely reflects a read error.

The specimen sequenced was blood. The chain employs TRBV5-1 and TRBJ2-3; D is unclear. The source is a human donor in good health. Here the CDR3 reads CASSLLGSTDTQYL. The CDR3 DNA sequence: TGCGCCAGCAGCTTGTTGGGTAGCACAGATACGCAGTATTTG.